Shown below are 27 T cell receptor beta chains from a single sample sequenced in a study of technical replicates of blood from four donors. Generated by immunoSEQ multiplex PCR, the TCRdb table keeps only in-frame clones and is missing some. The sample lists tens of thousands of clones; approximately 93% were seen once. Sequenced sample: T cells isolated from PBMCs. These receptors originate from a human donor in good health.

V usage is TRBV4-2 and J usage is TRBJ2-7; D is undetermined. The ends were cut back, 2 bases at V and 0 bases at J, with 11 bases in the middle. There are 15 residues in the CDR3. Germline-derived CDR1 and CDR2 are LGHNA and YNFKEQ. Here the CDR3 DNA reads TGTGCCAGCAGCCAAACCGCTTACAACTCCTACGAGCAGTACTTC. Residues: CASSQTAYNSYEQYF.

V is TRBV27 and J is TRBJ1-1; no clear D gene. The CDR3 loop spans 13 amino acids. V lost 2 bases and J lost 5, with 9 bases in between. Germline CDR1 MNHEY, CDR2 SMNVEV (reference sequence). The CDR3 coding sequence is TGTGCCAGCAGTTTAGCGAGGTGGACTGAAGCTTTCTTT. This sequence encodes CASSLARWTEAFF.

This chain uses TRBV4-3 with TRBJ2-7; D is perhaps TRBD2 (6 bases). Germline V gene sequence: CDR1 LGHNA, CDR2 YSLEER. V shed 1 base and J shed 2 bases, with 6 bases lying between them. The CDR3 is made up of 13 amino acids. CDR3 DNA sequence: TGCGCCAGCAGCCAAGGGGGGGCCTACGAGCAGTACTTC. As protein: CASSQGGAYEQYF.

The rearrangement links TRBV15 to TRBJ2-1, with 13 bases lining up with TRBD2. CDR3 length: 14 amino acids. Germline V CDR1 and CDR2: LNHNV, YYDKDF (reference sequence). V gave up 9 bases and J gave up 9 bases; unmatched junction bases: 8. CDR3 loop: CATHQGLAGVEQFF. CDR3 coding DNA: TGTGCCACTCACCAAGGACTAGCGGGAGTTGAGCAGTTCTTC.

The chain joins TRBV5-1 to TRBJ1-1; D is ambiguous. V was shortened by 5 bases and J by 0 bases, with 11 bases between the two germline ends. This CDR3 spans 14 amino acids. Per the germline V gene, CDR1 is SGHRS and CDR2 is YFSETQ. DNA of the CDR3: TGCGCCAGCAGTTCGGTATTCTTGAACACTGAAGCTTTCTTT. Its protein is CASSSVFLNTEAFF.

The rearrangement uses TRBV10-3 and TRBJ2-5; 7 bases map to TRBD2. The length of the CDR3 is 13 residues. After removal of 8 bases from V and 5 bases from J, the junction contained 8 bases not matched to a gene. CDR1 ENHRY and CDR2 SYGVKD come from the germline V gene. The CDR3 loop is CAIEPVRGETQYF. The CDR3 nucleotides are TGTGCCATCGAACCCGTGCGGGGGGAGACCCAGTACTTC.

This chain joins TRBV30 and TRBJ1-2; D is perhaps TRBD1 (6 bases). Trimming pared 4 bases from V and 7 bases from J, leaving 10 bases between. The CDR3 covers 11 residues. From germline, CDR1 is GTSNPN and CDR2 SVGIG (reference sequence). DNA for the CDR3: TGTGCCTGGATTGGGGGCATTGGCTACACCTTC. This translates into CAWIGGIGYTF.

The rearrangement uses TRBV5-1 and TRBJ1-1; tentatively, D is TRBD1 (5 bases). Germline V gene lookup returns CDR1 SGHRS and CDR2 YFSETQ. The V end was cut by 0 bases, the J end by 0 bases, with 15 bases between. The CDR3 consists of 17 residues. The DNA of the CDR3 is TGCGCCAGCAGCTTGGTAAGGGGAGGTAACATGAACACTGAAGCTTTCTTT. Amino acids: CASSLVRGGNMNTEAFF.

The rearrangement links TRBV9 to TRBJ1-3; D gene uncertain. V was clipped by 5 bases and J by 9 bases, with 9 bases between them. Looked up from germline, CDR1 is SGDLS and CDR2 is YYNGEE. The CDR3 is 11 amino acids. The CDR3 DNA reads as TGTGCCAGCAGTAGAGACACCACCATATATTTT. It specifies CASSRDTTIYF.

The rearrangement links TRBV29-1 to TRBJ2-5; TRBD1 agrees at 8 bases. V was pared by 5 bases and J by 5 bases, with 7 bases of the junction left unmatched. Germline CDR1 SQVTM, CDR2 ANQGSEA. CDR3 size: 13 residues. As DNA, the CDR3 is TGCAGCGTTTGGACAGGGTTGGGCGAGACCCAGTACTTC. It yields the protein CSVWTGLGETQYF.

V and J are TRBV7-8 and TRBJ2-1; 8 nucleotides agree with TRBD2. The CDR3 runs to 15 residues. Trimming removed 5 bases from V and 9 bases from J; junction bases left unmatched: 12. CDR1 and CDR2 from the germline V gene are SGHVS and FQNEAQ. CDR3 protein: CASSLSGTSDGEQFF. Written as DNA, the CDR3 is TGTGCCAGCAGCCTCTCCGGGACTAGTGACGGTGAGCAGTTCTTC.

This clone was found a few times. The V and J genes are TRBV2 and TRBJ1-2, with 7 bases that match TRBD1. Looked up from germline, CDR1 is SNHLY and CDR2 is FYNNEI. The ends lost 7 bases at V and 0 bases at J; junction bases unmatched: 5. The CDR3 consists of 14 residues. CDR3: CASIRDSANYGYTF. The CDR3 DNA reads TGTGCCAGCATCCGGGACAGCGCTAACTATGGCTACACCTTC.

The rearrangement joins TRBV12-1 to TRBJ1-2; the table's D call of TRBD1 was not tested on the DNA. TRBV12-1 constitutes a pseudogene. This CDR3 has 16 residues. This CDR3 reads CASSFVGQGKGYGYTF. The CDR3 bases are TGTGCCAGCAGCTTTGTGGGGCAGGGGAAAGGATATGGCTACACCTTC.

The chain employs TRBV29-1 and TRBJ2-1; D might be TRBD2 (5 bases). From germline, CDR1 is SQVTM and CDR2 ANQGSEA. The length of the CDR3 is 16 residues. Between the trimmed V and J ends, which lost 0 bases and 5 bases, there was a span of 17 bases. CDR3 bases: TGCAGCGTTGAAGAGAGGGTCCGGTCCGTAAACAATGAGCAGTTCTTC. The encoded protein is CSVEERVRSVNNEQFF.

The chain carries TRBV6-5 and TRBJ1-2; 7 bases line up with TRBD1. Germline-derived CDR1 and CDR2 are MNHEY and SVGAGI. This CDR3 comprises 15 residues. With 5 bases clipped from V and 2 bases from J, the junction kept 8 bases outside the gene matches. The CDR3 is CASSGGQLPNYGYTF. As DNA, the CDR3 is TGTGCCAGCAGTGGGGGACAGCTACCAAACTATGGCTACACCTTC.

V usage is TRBV5-6 and J usage is TRBJ1-1, with D hard to call. CDR1 SGHDT and CDR2 YYEEEE come from the germline V gene. Trimming pared 1 base from V and 5 bases from J, leaving 6 bases between. The CDR3 length is 12 residues. The DNA of the CDR3 is TGTGCCAGCAGCTTGTCGTATACTGAAGCTTTCTTT. Its protein is CASSLSYTEAFF.

The DNA of the CDR3 is TGTGCCAGCAAAGGAGCTTACGAGCAGTACTTC. Translated: CASKGAYEQYF. This chain joins TRBV6-1 and TRBJ2-7, with unresolved D. Trimming took off 7 bases at V and 4 bases at J, with 8 bases between the two ends. Germline-derived CDR1 and CDR2 are MNHNS and SASEGT. The CDR3 sequence is 11 residues long.

The count of this clone is one. CDR3 in DNA: TGTGCCAGCTTTAGCGGAATCTCCTCCTACGAGCAGTACTTC. Encoded protein: CASFSGISSYEQYF. The gene calls are TRBV6-6 and TRBJ2-7, with a possible D match to TRBD2 (6 bases). CDR3 length: 14 residues. The germline V and J ends were trimmed by 8 bases and 0 bases, with 14 bases remaining between them. Germline lookup yields CDR1 MNHNY and CDR2 SVGAGI (reference sequence).

V gene TRBV6-1 combines with J gene TRBJ1-5; maybe TRBD1 (6 bases). V was trimmed by 5 bases and J by 5 bases, leaving 13 bases between them. This CDR3 is 14 amino acids long. Germline assignment: CDR1 MNHNS and CDR2 SASEGT. The CDR3 region has the DNA TGTGCCAGCAGTACCCGAGAGGGGGATCAGCCCCAGCATTTT. Residues: CASSTREGDQPQHF.

The CDR3, as DNA: TGTGCCAGCAGTACCCAGGGTGAGCAGTTCTTC. This translates into CASSTQGEQFF. This chain uses TRBV6-5 with TRBJ2-1; a possible D gene is TRBD1 (5 bases). Trimming took 5 bases from V and 9 from J, leaving 8 bases between them. The CDR3 has 11 amino acids. Germline assignment: CDR1 MNHEY and CDR2 SVGAGI.

The chain uses TRBV18 and TRBJ1-1; D may be TRBD1 (5 bases). V was shortened by 0 bases and J by 12 bases, with 11 bases between the two germline ends. This CDR3 contains 12 residues. Germline V gene data show CDR1 as KGHSH and CDR2 as LQKENI. The CDR3 DNA reads as TGTGCCAGCTCACCACCGGGACTCATCTCTTTCTTT. It encodes CASSPPGLISFF.

The V and J genes are TRBV6-1 and TRBJ1-1, with TRBD1 as a possible D gene (5 bases). V dropped 6 bases and J dropped 1 base, with 12 bases sitting between them. This CDR3 is built from 14 residues. CDR1 and CDR2 (germline): MNHNS, SASEGT. CDR3 residues: CASRLGLSNTEAFF. As DNA, the CDR3 is TGTGCCAGCAGATTGGGACTTTCGAACACTGAAGCTTTCTTT.

The chain has TRBV28 and TRBJ1-2; unclear D gene. CDR3 length equals 12 residues. Trimming took 5 bases from V and 2 from J, leaving 6 bases between them. Germline CDR1 is MDHEN and CDR2 is SYDVKM. The CDR3 DNA reads as TGTGCCAGCAGTAACTTAAACTATGGCTACACCTTC. Translation gives CASSNLNYGYTF.

V gene TRBV4-3 combines with J gene TRBJ1-1; D not resolved. This CDR3 has 14 residues. The germline V gene encodes CDR1 LGHNA and CDR2 YSLEER. The V and J ends lost 2 bases and 10 bases respectively, with 17 bases between them. The CDR3 DNA reads TGCGCCAGCAGCCAACGATTGCCCGGGTCTTTAGCTTTCTTT. This sequence encodes CASSQRLPGSLAFF.

As DNA, the CDR3 is TGTGCCAGCAGCGAGGGACAGGGGAACGAGCAGTACTTC. Encoded protein: CASSEGQGNEQYF. The rearrangement links TRBV7-3 to TRBJ2-7; 10 nucleotides align to TRBD1. The V segment lost 5 bases and the J segment 5 bases; nucleotides outside the gene matches: 3. Germline V gene data show CDR1 as SGHTA and CDR2 as FQGTGA. The CDR3 covers 13 residues.

The chain combines TRBV5-6 with TRBJ1-5; D is possibly TRBD1 (5 bases). Trimming took off 2 bases at V and 2 bases at J, with 11 bases between the two ends. Germline V lookup: CDR1 SGHDT, CDR2 YYEEEE. CDR3 length equals 15 residues. The DNA for the CDR3 is TGTGCCAGCAGCTTCGGGGGTTTGGGCAATCAGCCCCAGCATTTT. This translates into CASSFGGLGNQPQHF.

The CDR3 loop is CASSLARRQGSYGYTF. In nucleotides, the CDR3 is TGTGCCAGCAGCTTGGCTCGGAGACAGGGAAGCTATGGCTACACCTTC. The chain joins TRBV5-4 to TRBJ1-2; 7 positions match TRBD1. The junction had 9 bases not matched to a gene; V was cut back by 0 bases and J by 4 bases. The CDR3 has 16 amino acids. Germline assignment: CDR1 SGHNT and CDR2 YYREEE (reference sequence).